This TCR beta chain was recovered during a study of blood T cell repertoires in COVID-19. About the study: Acute and convalescent COVID-19 specimens originated in the United States, Italy and Spain. T cells, B-cell-depleted T cells, or PBMCs supplied cDNA or gDNA.

Germline V gives CDR1 MDHEN, CDR2 SYDVKM. The V gene lost 2 bases and the J gene lost 1 base, with 8 bases spanning the gap. This CDR3 has 14 amino acids. Authors' analysis steps: Estimated nucleated cell counts came from reference gene primer amplification. Sequencing used immunoSEQ multiplex PCR; TCRdb keeps in-frame clones, though not all of them. That table gives V, J and clone size, and the DNA gave D and trimming. Of 200,000 to 250,000 clones in the sample, roughly 90% were seen once. The chain employs TRBV28 and TRBJ1-1; D unclear. The sequenced sample consisted of peripheral blood. This receptor was obtained from a woman aged 60-70 years with acute or convalescent COVID-19. CDR3 sequence (DNA): TGTGCCAGCAGTTTAGTGGAGTGGAACACTGAAGCTTTCTTT. It encodes CASSLVEWNTEAFF.